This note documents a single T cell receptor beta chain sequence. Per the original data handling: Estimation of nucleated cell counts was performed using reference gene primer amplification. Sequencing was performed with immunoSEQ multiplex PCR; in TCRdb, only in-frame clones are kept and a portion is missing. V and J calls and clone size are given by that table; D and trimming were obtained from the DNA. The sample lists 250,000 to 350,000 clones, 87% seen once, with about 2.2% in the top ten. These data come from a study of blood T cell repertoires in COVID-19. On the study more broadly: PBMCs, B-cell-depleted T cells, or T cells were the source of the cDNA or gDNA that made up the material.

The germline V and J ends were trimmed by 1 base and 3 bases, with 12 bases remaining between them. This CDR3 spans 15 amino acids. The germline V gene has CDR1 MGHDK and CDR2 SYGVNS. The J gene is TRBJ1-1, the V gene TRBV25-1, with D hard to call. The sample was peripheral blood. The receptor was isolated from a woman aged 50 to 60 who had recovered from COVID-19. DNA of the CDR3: TGTGCCAGCAGTGAATCAGCGCAAGCGGACACTGAAGCTTTCTTT. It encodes CASSESAQADTEAFF.